The T cell receptor beta chain under discussion was sequenced for a study of cytomegalovirus exposure and HLA in healthy donors. For the study at large: The approximately 120 validation repertoires used the same platform as the 650 to 800 first-cohort repertoires, a later analysis reported. Study-wide results and limits: According to a subsequent analysis, TCR clusters from the first cohort were inclined to appear together in the 110 or so validation repertoires. It was reported that the classifier diagnosed cytomegalovirus status with high specificity and sensitivity in both the original and validation cohorts. It was approximately 150 TCR beta chains that were listed as cytomegalovirus-associated.

This clone was found once. What it binds is not known. Profiling relied on immunoSEQ multiplex PCR, and the TCRdb table lists in-frame clones only, not all of them. The repertoire holds about 69,000 clones, with roughly 95% as singletons. The source material was PBMCs. The TCR originated in a woman aged 18-29 years in good health and CMV-seropositive.

The CDR3 reads CASSIAVGGEAFF. DNA of the CDR3: TGTGCCAGTAGTATAGCCGTCGGGGGTGAAGCTTTCTTT. The rearrangement links TRBV19 to TRBJ1-1, with D possibly TRBD1 on 5 matching bases. The CDR3 sequence is 13 residues long. Germline V gives CDR1 LNHDA, CDR2 SQIVND (reference sequence). V was clipped by 1 base and J by 7 bases, with 10 bases between them.